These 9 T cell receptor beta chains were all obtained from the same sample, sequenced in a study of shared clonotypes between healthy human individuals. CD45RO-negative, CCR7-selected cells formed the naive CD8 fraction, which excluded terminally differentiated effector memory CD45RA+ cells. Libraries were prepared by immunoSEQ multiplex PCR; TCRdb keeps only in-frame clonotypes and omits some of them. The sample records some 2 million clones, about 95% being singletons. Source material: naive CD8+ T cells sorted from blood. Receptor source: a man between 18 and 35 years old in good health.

CDR3 amino acids: CASSSNRGNSPLHF. The CDR3 coding sequence is TGTGCCAGCAGTTCAAACAGGGGGAATTCACCCCTCCACTTT. The V gene is TRBV27, the J gene TRBJ1-6, with TRBD1 matching 8 bases. Germline CDR1 is MNHEY and CDR2 is SMNVEV (reference sequence). The CDR3 is 14 residues long. The V segment lost 4 bases and the J segment 7 bases; nucleotides outside the gene matches: 3.

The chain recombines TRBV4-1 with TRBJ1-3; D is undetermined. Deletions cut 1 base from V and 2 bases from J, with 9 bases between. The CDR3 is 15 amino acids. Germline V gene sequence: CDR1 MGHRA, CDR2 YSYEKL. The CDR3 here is CASSQGITAGNTIYF. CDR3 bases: TGCGCCAGCAGCCAAGGGATTACTGCTGGAAACACCATATATTTT.

The DNA of the CDR3 is TGTGCCAGCAGCTGGGACAAGTACGAGCAGTACTTC. It is translated as CASSWDKYEQYF. The chain uses TRBV11-2 and TRBJ2-7; tentative D call: TRBD1 (6 bases). This CDR3 has 12 residues. Germline loops: CDR1 SGHAT, CDR2 FQNNGV. V was pared by 4 bases and J by 4 bases, with 8 bases between.

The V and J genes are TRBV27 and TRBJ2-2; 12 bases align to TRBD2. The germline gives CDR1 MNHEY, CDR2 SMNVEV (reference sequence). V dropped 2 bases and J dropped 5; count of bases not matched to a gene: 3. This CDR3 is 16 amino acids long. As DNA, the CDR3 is TGTGCCAGCAGTTTAGCACTAGCGGGAGGAACCGGGGAGCTGTTTTTT. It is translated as CASSLALAGGTGELFF.

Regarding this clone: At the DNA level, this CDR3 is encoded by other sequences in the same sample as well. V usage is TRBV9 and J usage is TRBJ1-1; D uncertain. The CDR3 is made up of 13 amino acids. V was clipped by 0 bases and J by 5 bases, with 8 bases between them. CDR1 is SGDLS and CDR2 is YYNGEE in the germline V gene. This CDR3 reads CASSVAPGTEAFF. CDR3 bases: TGTGCCAGCAGCGTAGCGCCGGGGACTGAAGCTTTCTTT.

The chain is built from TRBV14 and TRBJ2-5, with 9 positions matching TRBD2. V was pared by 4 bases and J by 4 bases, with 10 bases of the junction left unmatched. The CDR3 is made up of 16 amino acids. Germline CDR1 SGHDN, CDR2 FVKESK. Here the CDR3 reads CASSPEAGGPGETQYF. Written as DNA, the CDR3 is TGTGCCAGCAGCCCCGAGGCGGGAGGGCCCGGAGAGACCCAGTACTTC.

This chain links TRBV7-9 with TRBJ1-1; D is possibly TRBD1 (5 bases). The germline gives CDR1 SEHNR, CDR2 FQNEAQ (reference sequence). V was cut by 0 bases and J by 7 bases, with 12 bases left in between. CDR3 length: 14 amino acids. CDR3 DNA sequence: TGTGCCAGCAGCTTAGCGTTTGAGGACATTGAAGCTTTCTTT. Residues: CASSLAFEDIEAFF.

In nucleotides, the CDR3 is TGTGCCAGAAGAACTGACAGGCCGAAATCGTACGAGCAGTACTTC. Its translation: CARRTDRPKSYEQYF. The chain uses TRBV5-3 and TRBJ2-7, with D maybe TRBD1 (6 bases). TRBV5-3 qualifies as an ORF whose function is uncertain. This CDR3 region has 15 residues. Trimming removed 5 bases at V and 4 bases at J, with 19 bases between.

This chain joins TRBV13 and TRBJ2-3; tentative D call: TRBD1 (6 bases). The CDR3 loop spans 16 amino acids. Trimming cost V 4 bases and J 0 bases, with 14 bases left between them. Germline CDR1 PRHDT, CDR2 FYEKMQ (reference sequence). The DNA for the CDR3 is TGTGCCAGCAGCTCTCCAGGGGACCCTAGCACAGATACGCAGTATTTT. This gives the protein CASSSPGDPSTDTQYF. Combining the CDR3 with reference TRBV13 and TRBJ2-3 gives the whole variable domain AAGVIQSPRHLIKEKRETATLKCYPIPRHDTVYWYQQGPGQDPQFLISFYEKMQSDKGSIPDRFSAQQFSDYHSELNMSSLELGDSALYFCASSSPGDPSTDTQYFGPGTRLTVL.